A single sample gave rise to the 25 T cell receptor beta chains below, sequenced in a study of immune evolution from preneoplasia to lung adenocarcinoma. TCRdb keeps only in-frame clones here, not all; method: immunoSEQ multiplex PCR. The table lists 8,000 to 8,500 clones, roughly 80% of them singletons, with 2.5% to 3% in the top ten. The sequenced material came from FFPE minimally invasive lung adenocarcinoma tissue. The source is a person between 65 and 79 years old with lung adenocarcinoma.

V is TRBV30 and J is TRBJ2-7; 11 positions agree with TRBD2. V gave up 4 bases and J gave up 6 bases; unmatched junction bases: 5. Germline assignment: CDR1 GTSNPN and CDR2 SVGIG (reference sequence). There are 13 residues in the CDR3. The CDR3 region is CAWTTSGSGEQYF. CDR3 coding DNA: TGTGCCTGGACCACTAGCGGGAGCGGCGAGCAGTACTTC.

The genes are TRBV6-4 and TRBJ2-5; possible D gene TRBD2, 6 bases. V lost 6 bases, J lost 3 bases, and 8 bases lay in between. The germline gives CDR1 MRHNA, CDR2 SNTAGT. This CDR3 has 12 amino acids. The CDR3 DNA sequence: TGTGCCAGCAGCGGCGGGGAAGAGACCCAGTACTTC. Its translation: CASSGGEETQYF.

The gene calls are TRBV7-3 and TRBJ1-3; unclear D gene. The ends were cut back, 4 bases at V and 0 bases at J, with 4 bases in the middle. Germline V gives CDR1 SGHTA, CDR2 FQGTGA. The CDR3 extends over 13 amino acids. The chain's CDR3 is CASSWGSGNTIYF. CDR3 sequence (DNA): TGTGCCAGCAGCTGGGGCTCTGGAAACACCATATATTTT.

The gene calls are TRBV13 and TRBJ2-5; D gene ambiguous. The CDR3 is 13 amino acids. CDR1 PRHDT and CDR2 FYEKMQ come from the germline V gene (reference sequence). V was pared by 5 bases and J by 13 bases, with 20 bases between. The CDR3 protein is CASSGSDEAETYF. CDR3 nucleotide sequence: TGTGCCAGCAGCGGATCGGACGAGGCAGAGACGTACTTC.

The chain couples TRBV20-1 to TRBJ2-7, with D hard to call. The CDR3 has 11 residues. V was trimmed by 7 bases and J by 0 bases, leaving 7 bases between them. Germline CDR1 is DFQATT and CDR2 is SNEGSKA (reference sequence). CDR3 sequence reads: CSVPSSYEQYF. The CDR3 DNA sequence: TGCAGTGTGCCTAGCTCCTACGAGCAGTACTTC.

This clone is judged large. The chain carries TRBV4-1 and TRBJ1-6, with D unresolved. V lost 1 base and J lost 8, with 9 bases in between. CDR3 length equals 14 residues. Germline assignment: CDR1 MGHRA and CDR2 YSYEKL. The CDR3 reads CASSQAVGHSPLHF. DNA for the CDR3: TGCGCCAGCAGCCAAGCCGTTGGACATTCACCCCTCCACTTT.

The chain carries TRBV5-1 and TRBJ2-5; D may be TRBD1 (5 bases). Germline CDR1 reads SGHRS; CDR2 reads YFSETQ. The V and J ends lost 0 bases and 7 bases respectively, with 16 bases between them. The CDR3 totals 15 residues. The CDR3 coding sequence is TGCGCCAGCAGCTTGGCCCCCAGGGCTGGTGGGACCCAGTACTTC. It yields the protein CASSLAPRAGGTQYF.

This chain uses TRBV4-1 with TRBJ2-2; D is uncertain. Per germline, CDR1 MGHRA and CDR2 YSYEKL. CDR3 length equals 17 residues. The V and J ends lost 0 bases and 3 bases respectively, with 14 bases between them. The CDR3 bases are TGCGCCAGCAGCCAAGATTTGAATAGTCTGGACACCGGGGAGCTGTTTTTT. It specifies CASSQDLNSLDTGELFF.

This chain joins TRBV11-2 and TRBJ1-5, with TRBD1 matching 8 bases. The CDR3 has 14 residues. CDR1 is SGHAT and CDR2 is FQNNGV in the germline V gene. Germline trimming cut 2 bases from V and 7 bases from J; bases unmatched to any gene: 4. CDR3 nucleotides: TGTGCCAGCAGCTTACAGGGGGCGGGCCAGCCCCAGCATTTT. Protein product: CASSLQGAGQPQHF. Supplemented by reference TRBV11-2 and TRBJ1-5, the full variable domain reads EAGVAQSPRYKIIEKRQSVAFWCNPISGHATLYWYQQILGQGPKLLIQFQNNGVVDDSQLPKDRFSAERLKGVDSTLKIQPAKLEDSAVYLCASSLQGAGQPQHFGDGTRLSIL.

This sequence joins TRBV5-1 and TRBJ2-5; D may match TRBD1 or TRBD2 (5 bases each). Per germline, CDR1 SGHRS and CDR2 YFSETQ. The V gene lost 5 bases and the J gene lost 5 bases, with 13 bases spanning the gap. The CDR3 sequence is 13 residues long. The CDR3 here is CASSLQGTETQYF. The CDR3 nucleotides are TGCGCCAGCAGTTTACAAGGGACGGAGACCCAGTACTTC.

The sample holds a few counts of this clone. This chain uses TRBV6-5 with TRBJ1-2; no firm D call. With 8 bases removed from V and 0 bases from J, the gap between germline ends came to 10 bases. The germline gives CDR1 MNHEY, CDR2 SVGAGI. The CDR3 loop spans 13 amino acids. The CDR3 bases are TGTGCCAGCGGTCAGGCCCCTAACTATGGCTACACCTTC. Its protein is CASGQAPNYGYTF.

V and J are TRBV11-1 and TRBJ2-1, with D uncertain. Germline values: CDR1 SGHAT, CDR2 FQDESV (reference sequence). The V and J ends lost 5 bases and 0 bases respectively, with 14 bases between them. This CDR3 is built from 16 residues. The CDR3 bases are TGTGCCAGCAGCCCTATTGGGCTAAGCTCCTACAATGAGCAGTTCTTC. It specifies CASSPIGLSSYNEQFF.

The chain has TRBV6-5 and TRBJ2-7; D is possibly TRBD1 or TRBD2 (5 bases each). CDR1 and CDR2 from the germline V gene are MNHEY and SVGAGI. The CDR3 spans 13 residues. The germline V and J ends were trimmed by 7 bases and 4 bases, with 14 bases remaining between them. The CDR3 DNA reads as TGTGCCAGCACCCAGGGTGAGGGTTACGAGCAGTACTTC. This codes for CASTQGEGYEQYF.

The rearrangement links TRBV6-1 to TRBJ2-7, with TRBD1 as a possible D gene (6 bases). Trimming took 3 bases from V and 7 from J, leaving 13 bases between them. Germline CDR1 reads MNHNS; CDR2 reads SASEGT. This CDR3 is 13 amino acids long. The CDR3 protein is CASSDRGSAEQYF. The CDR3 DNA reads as TGTGCCAGCAGTGACAGGGGATCGGCGGAGCAGTACTTC.

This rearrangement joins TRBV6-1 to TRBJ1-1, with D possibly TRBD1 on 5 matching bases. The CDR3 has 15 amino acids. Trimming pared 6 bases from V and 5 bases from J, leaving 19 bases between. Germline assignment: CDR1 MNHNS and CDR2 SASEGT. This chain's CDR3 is CASRTAGTGGTEAFF. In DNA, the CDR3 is TGTGCCAGCAGGACAGCCGGGACGGGAGGGACTGAAGCTTTCTTT.

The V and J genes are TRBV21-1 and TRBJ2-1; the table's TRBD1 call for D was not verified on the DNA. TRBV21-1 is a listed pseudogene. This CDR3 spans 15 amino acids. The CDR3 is CASHPLRTGWNEQFF. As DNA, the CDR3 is TGTGCCAGTCATCCTCTTCGGACAGGGTGGAATGAGCAGTTCTTC.

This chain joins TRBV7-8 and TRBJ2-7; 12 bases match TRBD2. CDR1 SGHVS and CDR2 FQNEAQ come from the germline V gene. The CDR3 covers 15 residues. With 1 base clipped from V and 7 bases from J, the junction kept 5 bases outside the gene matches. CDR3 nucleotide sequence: TGTGCCAGCAGCTTAGGACTAGCGGGGGTAGGTGAGCAGTACTTC. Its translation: CASSLGLAGVGEQYF.

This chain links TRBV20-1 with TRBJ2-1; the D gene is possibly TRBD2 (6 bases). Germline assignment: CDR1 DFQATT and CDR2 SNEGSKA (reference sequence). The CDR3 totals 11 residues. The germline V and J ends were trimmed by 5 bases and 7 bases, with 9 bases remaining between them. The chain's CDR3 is CSASLANEQFF. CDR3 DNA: TGCAGTGCTTCACTAGCTAATGAGCAGTTCTTC.

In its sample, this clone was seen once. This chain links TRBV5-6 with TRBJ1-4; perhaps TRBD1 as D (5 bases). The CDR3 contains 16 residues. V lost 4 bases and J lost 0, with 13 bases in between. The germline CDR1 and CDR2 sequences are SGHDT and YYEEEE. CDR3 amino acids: CASSLGGWATNEKLFF. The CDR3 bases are TGTGCCAGCAGCCTCGGGGGATGGGCAACTAATGAAAAACTGTTTTTT.

CDR3 DNA sequence: TGTGCCTGGAGGGACAGGGGAGGCGCTGAAGCTTTCTTT. Translated, it gives CAWRDRGGAEAFF. V usage is TRBV30 and J usage is TRBJ1-1, with 9 positions matching TRBD1. With 3 bases clipped from V and 6 bases from J, the junction kept 5 bases outside the gene matches. Germline CDR1 is GTSNPN and CDR2 is SVGIG (reference sequence). The CDR3 contains 13 residues.

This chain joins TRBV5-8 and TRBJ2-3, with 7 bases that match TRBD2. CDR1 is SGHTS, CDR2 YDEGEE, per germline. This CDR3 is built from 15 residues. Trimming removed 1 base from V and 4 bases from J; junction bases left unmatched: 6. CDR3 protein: CASSLKALAADTQYF. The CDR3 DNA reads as TGTGCCAGCAGCTTGAAGGCCCTAGCGGCAGATACGCAGTATTTT.

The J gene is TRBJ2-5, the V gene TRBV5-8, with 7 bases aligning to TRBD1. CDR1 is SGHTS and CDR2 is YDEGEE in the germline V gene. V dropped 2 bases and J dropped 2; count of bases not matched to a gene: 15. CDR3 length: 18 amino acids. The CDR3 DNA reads TGTGCCAGCAGCTTTTATGGAGTGCTCGGACAGGAGCAAGAGACCCAGTACTTC. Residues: CASSFYGVLGQEQETQYF.

The CDR3 coding sequence is TGCGCCAGCAGCCCTCTACCCATGAACACTGAAGCTTTCTTT. Protein product: CASSPLPMNTEAFF. The V call is TRBV4-1, the J call TRBJ1-1; D is ambiguous. The CDR3 runs to 14 residues. Trimming took 4 bases from V and 0 from J, leaving 9 bases between them. CDR1 and CDR2 from the germline V gene are MGHRA and YSYEKL.

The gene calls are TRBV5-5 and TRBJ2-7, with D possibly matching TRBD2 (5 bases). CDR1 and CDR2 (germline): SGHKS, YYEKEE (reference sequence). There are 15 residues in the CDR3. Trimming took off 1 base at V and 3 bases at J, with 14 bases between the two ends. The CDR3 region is CASSLSRVRHYEQYF. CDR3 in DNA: TGTGCCAGCAGCTTGTCGAGGGTCCGCCACTACGAGCAGTACTTC.

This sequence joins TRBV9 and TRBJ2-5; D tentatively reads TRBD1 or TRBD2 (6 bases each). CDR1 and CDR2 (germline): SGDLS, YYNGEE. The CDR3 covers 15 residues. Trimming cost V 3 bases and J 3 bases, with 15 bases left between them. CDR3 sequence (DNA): TGTGCCAGCAGCGCCATACTAGGGGGGAAAGAGACCCAGTACTTC. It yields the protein CASSAILGGKETQYF.